This T cell receptor (beta chain) originates from a study of T cell changes during pregnancy in multiple sclerosis. Assay used: immunoSEQ multiplex PCR; TCRdb lists only in-frame clones, some missing. The sample has fewer than 30,000 clones; about 90% are singletons. Germline CDR1 reads SEHNR; CDR2 reads FQNEAQ (reference sequence). V was cut by 3 bases and J by 6 bases, with 4 bases left in between. This CDR3 has 11 amino acids. The genes are TRBV7-9 and TRBJ2-3; no clear D gene. The origin of this receptor is a female donor with multiple sclerosis, enrolled in a pregnancy study. This material consisted of CD8+ T cells from peripheral blood mononuclear cells, taken in the second trimester of pregnancy. The CDR3 region is CASSFRDTQYF. In DNA form, the CDR3 reads TGTGCCAGCAGCTTCAGGGATACGCAGTATTTT. The whole variable domain, filled in from reference TRBV7-9 and TRBJ2-3, reads DTGVSQNPRHKITKRGQNVTFRCDPISEHNRLYWYRQTLGQGPEFLTYFQNEAQLEKSRLLSDRFSAERPKGSFSTLEIQRTEQGDSAMYLCASSFRDTQYFGPGTRLTVL.